The 26 T cell receptor beta chains reported below all come from one sample, sequenced in a study of blood T cell repertoires in COVID-19. The repertoire was sequenced with immunoSEQ multiplex PCR; TCRdb's copy has only in-frame clones and lacks some. The table records just over 90,000 clones, roughly 80% of them present only once. The sample was peripheral blood. The receptors here all came from a human donor in a cohort sampled during active COVID-19.

The V call is TRBV6-5, the J call TRBJ2-7; 8 nucleotides match TRBD2. CDR1 is MNHEY, CDR2 SVGAGI, per germline. The CDR3 has 15 amino acids. Unmatched junction bases numbered 11, after V lost 8 bases and J lost 2 bases. CDR3 DNA: TGTGCCAGCCGAGCCCGGGGGGGCGCTACCTACGAGCAGTACTTC. Residues: CASRARGGATYEQYF.

The V and J genes are TRBV19 and TRBJ1-5; the match to TRBD1 covers 7 bases. The CDR3 spans 14 residues. The junction had 4 bases not matched to a gene; V was cut back by 5 bases and J by 3 bases. Germline V gives CDR1 LNHDA, CDR2 SQIVND (reference sequence). The CDR3 coding sequence is TGTGCCAGTAGTGGGGACAGAGTCAATCAGCCCCAGCATTTT. Encoded protein: CASSGDRVNQPQHF. The full variable domain, completed using reference TRBV19 and TRBJ1-5, is DGGITQSPKYLFRKEGQNVTLSCEQNLNHDAMYWYRQDPGQGLRLIYYSQIVNDFQKGDIAEGYSVSREKKESFPLTVTSAQKNPTAFYLCASSGDRVNQPQHFGDGTRLSIL.

This chain links TRBV6-5 with TRBJ1-1, with 8 nucleotides matching TRBD1. This CDR3 is 14 amino acids long. J was trimmed by 2 bases and V by 6 bases; bases with no gene match: 5. Germline CDR1 and CDR2: MNHEY and SVGAGI. The CDR3, as DNA: TGTGCCAGCAGAAGACAGGGGATCAACACTGAAGCTTTCTTT. It yields the protein CASRRQGINTEAFF.

The V call is TRBV3-1 (or the pseudogene TRBV3-2), the J call TRBJ2-2; 7 nucleotides align to TRBD1. The CDR3 spans 14 residues. The trim removed 4 bases at V and 5 bases at J, leaving 4 bases unmatched. The V gene's germline CDR1 is LGHDT and CDR2 YNNKEL (reference sequence). The CDR3 protein is CASSRQGETGELFF. DNA for the CDR3: TGTGCCAGCAGCCGACAGGGTGAGACCGGGGAGCTGTTTTTT.

The table lists this clone with a few counts. The chain joins TRBV7-9 to TRBJ1-1; 7 positions match TRBD1. The CDR3 covers 16 residues. J was trimmed by 4 bases and V by 4 bases; bases with no gene match: 12. CDR1 SEHNR and CDR2 FQNEAQ come from the germline V gene (reference sequence). The CDR3 nucleotides read TGTGCCAGCAGCTCCCGGGACAGCCTGTTGCCCACTGAAGCTTTCTTT. Its protein product is CASSSRDSLLPTEAFF.

The count of this clone is one. The chain recombines TRBV5-1 with TRBJ1-6, with D perhaps TRBD1 (6 bases). CDR1 and CDR2 from the germline V gene are SGHRS and YFSETQ. This CDR3 is 13 amino acids long. The V end lost 4 bases, the J end lost 7 bases, and 9 bases lay between the germline ends. The DNA for the CDR3 is TGCGCCAGCAGCCCGGGGGGCAATTCACCCCTCCACTTT. Its protein is CASSPGGNSPLHF.

This chain uses TRBV28 with TRBJ2-1; TRBD2 might be the D (6 bases). The V and J ends lost 3 bases and 6 bases respectively, with 9 bases between them. Germline V gene data show CDR1 as MDHEN and CDR2 as SYDVKM. The CDR3 runs to 13 residues. The CDR3 protein is CASSLEGINEQFF. Written as DNA, the CDR3 is TGTGCCAGCAGTTTGGAGGGAATCAATGAGCAGTTCTTC.

The gene calls are TRBV28 and TRBJ2-1; 8 bases align to TRBD1. The CDR3 covers 15 residues. Germline V lookup: CDR1 MDHEN, CDR2 SYDVKM. The V gene end was trimmed by 5 bases and the J gene end by 6 bases; junction bases not matched to a gene: 9. The CDR3 reads CASSPYGQGANEQFF. The CDR3 DNA reads TGTGCCAGCAGTCCTTACGGACAGGGAGCCAATGAGCAGTTCTTC.

The genes are TRBV19 and TRBJ1-1; the match to TRBD1 covers 7 bases. The CDR3 is 16 amino acids. V dropped 6 bases and J dropped 1; count of bases not matched to a gene: 11. Germline V CDR1 and CDR2: LNHDA, SQIVND (reference sequence). The CDR3 nucleotides are TGTGCCAGTAGCACCCCCGCAGGACAGGCGAACACTGAAGCTTTCTTT. This sequence encodes CASSTPAGQANTEAFF.

V gene TRBV11-2 combines with J gene TRBJ1-1, with D unclear. CDR3 length: 15 amino acids. Germline values: CDR1 SGHAT, CDR2 FQNNGV. V was shortened by 1 base and J by 0 bases, with 9 bases between the two germline ends. The CDR3 sequence: CASSLVLSMNTEAFF. The DNA of the CDR3 is TGTGCCAGCAGCTTAGTTCTGAGCATGAACACTGAAGCTTTCTTT.

This clone was found a few times. The rearrangement joins TRBV6-5 to TRBJ1-1; D remains unclear. This CDR3 region has 14 residues. The V gene's germline CDR1 is MNHEY and CDR2 SVGAGI. The V end lost 8 bases, the J end lost 5 bases, and 18 bases lay between the germline ends. CDR3 nucleotide sequence: TGTGCCAGCGCCCCACCCGGGTTTCGTACTGAAGCTTTCTTT. This gives the protein CASAPPGFRTEAFF.

The V call is TRBV3-1 (or the pseudogene TRBV3-2), the J call TRBJ1-6; D is possibly TRBD1 (5 bases). CDR1 LGHDT and CDR2 YNNKEL come from the germline V gene (reference sequence). Deletions cut 1 base from V and 6 bases from J, with 10 bases between. This CDR3 has 15 amino acids. The CDR3 nucleotides are TGTGCCAGCAGCCAAGGGGGCGGGGGTAATTCACCCCTCCACTTT. It specifies CASSQGGGGNSPLHF.

The chain combines TRBV2 with TRBJ2-1, with 7 positions matching TRBD2. The germline gives CDR1 SNHLY, CDR2 FYNNEI. Trimming took 4 bases from V and 1 from J; bases not matched to a gene: 4. This CDR3 is 15 amino acids long. Here the CDR3 reads CASSGGRRSYNEQFF. The CDR3 region has the DNA TGTGCCAGCAGTGGCGGGAGAAGATCCTACAATGAGCAGTTCTTC.

The chain combines TRBV5-8 with TRBJ2-7; possibly TRBD2 for D (5 bases). V lost 0 bases to trimming and J lost 11 bases, with 9 bases between them. The CDR3 covers 11 residues. Germline values: CDR1 SGHTS, CDR2 YDEGEE. The CDR3 sequence is CASSLVGVEYF. The DNA for the CDR3 is TGTGCCAGCAGCTTGGTCGGGGTGGAGTACTTC.

The V call is TRBV5-1, the J call TRBJ1-4, with TRBD1 matching 9 bases. Germline V gene lookup returns CDR1 SGHRS and CDR2 YFSETQ. The CDR3 spans 15 residues. With V trimmed by 1 base and J by 7 bases, 5 bases remained unmatched. The CDR3 loop reads CASSLNSGQGEKLFF. CDR3 DNA sequence: TGCGCCAGCAGCTTGAATTCGGGACAGGGTGAAAAACTGTTTTTT.

This clone was seen once. The chain joins TRBV5-1 to TRBJ1-1; D may be TRBD1 (5 bases). The V gene's germline CDR1 is SGHRS and CDR2 YFSETQ. The CDR3 consists of 14 residues. V dropped 0 bases and J dropped 1 base, with 7 bases sitting between them. For the CDR3, the DNA is TGCGCCAGCAGCTTGGGCGGACAGAACACTGAAGCTTTCTTT. Protein product: CASSLGGQNTEAFF.

This chain links TRBV7-8 with TRBJ1-6; D unresolved. CDR1 and CDR2 (germline): SGHVS, FQNEAQ. With 3 bases removed from V and 9 bases from J, the gap between germline ends came to 9 bases. The CDR3 runs to 13 residues. The CDR3 region is CASSFGGISPLHF. The DNA of the CDR3 is TGTGCCAGCAGCTTTGGAGGGATTTCACCCCTCCACTTT.

The chain recombines TRBV19 with TRBJ2-1; 10 positions match TRBD2. This CDR3 contains 15 residues. The trim removed 0 bases at V and 6 bases at J, leaving 2 bases unmatched. CDR1 and CDR2 from the germline V gene are LNHDA and SQIVND (reference sequence). CDR3 sequence (DNA): TGTGCCAGTAGTATAGAAGGACTAGCGGCCAATGAGCAGTTCTTC. It is translated as CASSIEGLAANEQFF.

This chain uses TRBV18 with TRBJ1-1; no firm D call. There are 13 residues in the CDR3. CDR1 is KGHSH and CDR2 is LQKENI in the germline V gene. V was pared by 5 bases and J by 5 bases, with 12 bases between. The CDR3 sequence: CASSGGPQTEAFF. The DNA of the CDR3 is TGTGCCAGCTCAGGAGGGCCCCAAACTGAAGCTTTCTTT.

This clone was counted a few times. The V and J genes are TRBV7-8 and TRBJ2-2; D is perhaps TRBD1 (5 bases). The V gene lost 6 bases and the J gene lost 0 bases, with 14 bases spanning the gap. The CDR3 has 16 residues. CDR1 and CDR2 (germline): SGHVS, FQNEAQ. CDR3 sequence (DNA): TGTGCCAGCAGGTCTAGGGGCGGAACGAACACCGGGGAGCTGTTTTTT. Its protein product is CASRSRGGTNTGELFF. The full variable domain, its missing parts supplied by reference TRBV7-8 and TRBJ2-2, is GAGVSQSPRYKVAKRGQDVALRCDPISGHVSLFWYQQALGQGPEFLTYFQNEAQLDKSGLPSDRFFAERPEGSVSTLKIQRTQQEDSAVYLCASRSRGGTNTGELFFGEGSRLTVL.

The CDR3 DNA is TGTGCCAGCAGGGACAGCACTGAAGCTTTCTTT. Translated, it gives CASRDSTEAFF. This chain uses TRBV6-5 with TRBJ1-1; weak D call: TRBD1 (6 bases). Germline V gene data show CDR1 as MNHEY and CDR2 as SVGAGI. V dropped 6 bases and J dropped 4 bases, with 6 bases sitting between them. The CDR3 runs to 11 residues.

The chain employs TRBV11-2 and TRBJ1-5, with 8 bases identical to TRBD1. The germline V gene has CDR1 SGHAT and CDR2 FQNNGV. CDR3 length equals 17 residues. V shed 1 base, J shed 4 bases, and the junction held 9 bases outside the gene matches. The CDR3 region has the DNA TGTGCCAGCAGCTTAGGGAGGTCTGGACAGGGAAATCAGCCCCAGCATTTT. It yields the protein CASSLGRSGQGNQPQHF. Full variable domain (rest looked up from reference TRBV11-2 and TRBJ1-5): EAGVAQSPRYKIIEKRQSVAFWCNPISGHATLYWYQQILGQGPKLLIQFQNNGVVDDSQLPKDRFSAERLKGVDSTLKIQPAKLEDSAVYLCASSLGRSGQGNQPQHFGDGTRLSIL.

The V and J genes are TRBV7-8 and TRBJ2-1, with 9 nucleotides matching TRBD2. The germline CDR1 and CDR2 sequences are SGHVS and FQNEAQ. This CDR3 has 16 residues. The V segment lost 3 bases and the J segment 7 bases; nucleotides outside the gene matches: 10. CDR3 nucleotides: TGTGCCAGCAGCTTTGTACGGGCGGGAGGGCCGAATGAGCAGTTCTTC. Translated, it gives CASSFVRAGGPNEQFF.

This clone occurred a few times. J is TRBJ2-2 and V is TRBV5-6; 9 bases line up with TRBD2. V lost 0 bases and J lost 4; bases outside the gene matches: 4. The CDR3 is made up of 16 amino acids. The V gene's germline CDR1 is SGHDT and CDR2 YYEEEE. CDR3 residues: CASSLEAGGVTGELFF. DNA of the CDR3: TGTGCCAGCAGCTTGGAAGCGGGGGGAGTCACCGGGGAGCTGTTTTTT.

As for this clone: At one of its ends the junction is not consistent with the germline gene, which may arise from a read error. The rearrangement links TRBV19 to TRBJ2-1; D possibly corresponds to TRBD1 (6 bases). The CDR3 length is 12 residues. Germline-derived CDR1 and CDR2 are LNHDA and SQIVND (reference sequence). The CDR3 DNA follows: TGTGCCGGTAGTCCACAGGGAATAGAGCAGTTCTTC. Translation gives CAGSPQGIEQFF.

This clone appeared a few times. This chain uses TRBV9 with TRBJ2-3; D ambiguous. V gave up 1 base and J gave up 0 bases, with 9 bases separating them. The CDR3 runs 15 residues. Germline CDR1 and CDR2: SGDLS and YYNGEE. DNA of the CDR3: TGTGCCAGCAGCGTATCACTCCCTAGCACAGATACGCAGTATTTT. It specifies CASSVSLPSTDTQYF.